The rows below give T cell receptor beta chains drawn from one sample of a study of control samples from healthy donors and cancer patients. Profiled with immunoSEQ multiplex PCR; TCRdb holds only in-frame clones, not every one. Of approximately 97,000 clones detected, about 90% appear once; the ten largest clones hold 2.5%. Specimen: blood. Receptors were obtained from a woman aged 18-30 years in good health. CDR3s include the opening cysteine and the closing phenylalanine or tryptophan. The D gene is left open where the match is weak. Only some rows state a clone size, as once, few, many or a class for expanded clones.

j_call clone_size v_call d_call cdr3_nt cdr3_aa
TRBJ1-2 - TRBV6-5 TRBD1 TGTGCCAGCAGTTACAGGCAGGGGGCGCGGGGCTACACCTTC CASSYRQGARGYTF
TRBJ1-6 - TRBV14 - TGTGCCAGCAGCCAAGTAGGCGCCTGGAATTCACCCCTCCACTTT CASSQVGAWNSPLHF
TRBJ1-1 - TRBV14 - TGTGCCAGCAGCCAAGATTTAGGGATGAACACTGAAGCTTTCTTT CASSQDLGMNTEAFF
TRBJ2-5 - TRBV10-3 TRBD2 TGTGCCATCAGTGCGGGCCAATTAGCGGGAGGGGTGAGGGAGACCCAGTACTTC CAISAGQLAGGVRETQYF
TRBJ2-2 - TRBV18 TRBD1 TGTGCCAGCTCACCATCGACAGGGGGTTCGACCGGGGAGCTGTTTTTT CASSPSTGGSTGELFF
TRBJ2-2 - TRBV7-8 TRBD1 TGTGCCAGCAGCCCTCCTGGCCGGGACAGGGTGGTTCCGAACACCGGGGAGCTGTTTTTT CASSPPGRDRVVPNTGELFF
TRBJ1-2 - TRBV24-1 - TGTGCCACCAGTGAACCGCGGGGCGGAGCCTATGGCTACACCTTC CATSEPRGGAYGYTF
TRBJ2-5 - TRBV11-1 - TGTGCCAGCAGCCAGGGACTGCTCTGGGAGACCCAGTACTTC CASSQGLLWETQYF
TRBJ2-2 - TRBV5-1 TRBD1 TGCGCCAGCAGCCTAAAGGGACAGGGGGACACCGGGGAGCTGTTTTTT CASSLKGQGDTGELFF
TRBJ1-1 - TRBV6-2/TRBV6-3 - TGTGCCAGCAGTTACTCTTTGGGAAACCTGAACACTGAAGCTTTCTTT CASSYSLGNLNTEAFF
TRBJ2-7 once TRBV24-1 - TGTGCCACCAGTGATGTGGGGCGGAAAACTCAAACCTACGAGCAGTACTTC CATSDVGRKTQTYEQYF
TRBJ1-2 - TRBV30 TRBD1 TGTGCCTGGAGTGCAGGGGGTAACTATGGCTACACCTTC CAWSAGGNYGYTF
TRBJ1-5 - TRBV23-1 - TGCGCCAGCAGTCCTCCCGGGTCGGGACATAGCCTACTCAATCAGCCCCAGCATTTT CASSPPGSGHSLLNQPQHF
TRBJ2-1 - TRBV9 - TGTGCCAGCAGCGTAGACGGGGTAAACTACAATGAGCAGTTCTTC CASSVDGVNYNEQFF
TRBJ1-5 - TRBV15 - TGTGCCACCAGCAGAGACGGAATGGTGGGTCGTCCCCAGCATTTT CATSRDGMVGRPQHF
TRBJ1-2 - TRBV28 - TGTGCCAGCAGTTTCCCGGGGACGGTGTGGGGCTACACCTTC CASSFPGTVWGYTF
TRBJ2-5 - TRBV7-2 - TGTGCCAGCAGCTTAAGGCGGTCAGGCGCCTGGGGGGAGACCCAGTACTTC CASSLRRSGAWGETQYF
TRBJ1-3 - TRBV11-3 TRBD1 TGTGCCAGCAGCTTAGGGACAGGGGCCTCTGGAAACACCATATATTTT CASSLGTGASGNTIYF
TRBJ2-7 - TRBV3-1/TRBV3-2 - TGTGCCAGCAGCCAAGCCGGGGGCGAGCAGTACTTC CASSQAGGEQYF
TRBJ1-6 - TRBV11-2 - TGTGCCAGCAGCTTATATCCTAATTCACCCCTCCACTTT CASSLYPNSPLHF
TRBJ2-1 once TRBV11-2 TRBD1 TGTGCCAGCAGCTCCGGACAGGGGGCTGATGAGCAGTTCTTC CASSSGQGADEQFF
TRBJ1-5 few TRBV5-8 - TGTGCCAGCAGCTCGGACAGTCGCAATCAGCCCCAGCATTTT CASSSDSRNQPQHF
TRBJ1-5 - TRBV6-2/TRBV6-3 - TGTGCCAGCAGTTATGGGGGGGTTGGCCAGCCCCAGCATTTT CASSYGGVGQPQHF
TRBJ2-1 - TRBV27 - TGTGCCAGCAGTTTATTAAAGGCCTACAATGAGCAGTTCTTC CASSLLKAYNEQFF
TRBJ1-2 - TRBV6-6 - TGTGCCAGCAGTTACTCGGCCGGGTACGGCTACACCTTC CASSYSAGYGYTF
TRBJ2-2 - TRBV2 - TGTGCCAGCAAATACGGGCTAGCGAACACCGGGGAGCTGTTTTTT CASKYGLANTGELFF
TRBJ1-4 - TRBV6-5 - TGTGCCAGCAGTAGTCCAGGGGAAGGTGAAAAACTGTTTTTT CASSSPGEGEKLFF
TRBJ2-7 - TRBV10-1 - TGCGCCAGCAGTAGAATGGGTGACTACGAGCAGTACTTC CASSRMGDYEQYF
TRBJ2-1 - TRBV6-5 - TGTGCCAGCAGTTACCCCGGACGAGGGGGTGAACAGTTCTTC CASSYPGRGGEQFF
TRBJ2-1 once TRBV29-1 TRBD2 TGCAGCACCCAGCGGGGGCTCTACAATGAGCAGTTCTTC CSTQRGLYNEQFF
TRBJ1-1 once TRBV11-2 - TGTGCCAGCGCATATCGTCCCGGGACATTGAACACTGAAGCTTTCTTT CASAYRPGTLNTEAFF
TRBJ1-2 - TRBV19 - TGTGCCAGTAGTTTCCGGCCCCCTAACTATGGCTACACCTTC CASSFRPPNYGYTF
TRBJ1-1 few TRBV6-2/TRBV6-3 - TGTGCCAGCAGTTACGGACTCCAGTATGAAGCTTTCTTT CASSYGLQYEAFF
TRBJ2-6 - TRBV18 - TGTGCCAGCTCACCAGGGAGACAGTCTGGGGCCAACGTCCTGACTTTC CASSPGRQSGANVLTF
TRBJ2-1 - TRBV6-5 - TGTGCCAGCAGTTACTCGATCCAGGGAATTGAGCAGTTCTTC CASSYSIQGIEQFF